The clone carrying this TCR beta chain was detected ten times or more. Its antigen is as yet unknown. This record comes from a study of T cells in Graves' hyperthyroidism and ophthalmopathy. Findings and limits, study-wide: A model using 13 V-J features told ophthalmopathy apart from stable hyperthyroidism. Most thyroid clonotypes expanded above 0.001 appeared in blood too.

Germline values: CDR1 MDHEN, CDR2 SYDVKM. The CDR3 contains 17 residues. The V end was cut by 8 bases, the J end by 0 bases, with 19 bases between. Amplification of TCR beta CDR3 regions used RNA as the template. TCR CDR3 underwent first-round RT-PCR with the HTBI primer set. MiXCR, applied by TCRdb to the multiplex PCR reads, yields one record per CDR3 protein. The data hold around 280,000 distinct CDR3 sequences, with approximately 12% observed a single time. Newly diagnosed hyperthyroidism patients aged 18 to 65 years had disease lasting under 2 months. Blood sampling occurred at first hyperthyroidism diagnosis, ahead of any ophthalmopathy symptoms.

The rearrangement uses TRBV28 and TRBJ2-2, with D unresolved. The origin of this receptor is a young woman with Graves' hyperthyroidism that later progressed to Graves' ophthalmopathy. Sequencing was performed on blood. Here the CDR3 reads CASGFRSQTPNTGELFF. CDR3 DNA sequence: TGTGCCAGCGGCTTTCGGTCTCAGACTCCGAACACCGGGGAGCTGTTTTTT.